Shown below are 11 T cell receptor beta chains from a single sample sequenced in a study of beta chain features in type 1 diabetes. All of the isolated RNA was reverse transcribed, so expressed TCRB transcripts were sequenced. Method: immunoSEQ multiplex PCR; TCRdb's copy keeps in-frame clones and lacks some. In the table there are about 160,000 clones, just over 9% of which are singletons. Sequencing input: central memory CD4+ T cells from blood. Receptor source: a woman between 18 and 29 years old in good health.

This clone came up many times. The chain uses TRBV7-6 and TRBJ2-5; possibly TRBD2 for D (6 bases). In germline, CDR1 is SGHVS, CDR2 FNYEAQ. This CDR3 is 13 amino acids long. Trimming pared 5 bases from V and 5 bases from J, leaving 12 bases between. CDR3 nucleotides: TGTGCCAGCAGCGTTGGGACTCGGGAGACCCAGTACTTC. This encodes CASSVGTRETQYF.

This clone was counted only a few times. The chain couples TRBV6-6 to TRBJ1-2, with D tentatively TRBD1 (6 bases). V lost 2 bases and J lost 7, with 17 bases in between. CDR1 MNHNY and CDR2 SVGAGI come from the germline V gene (reference sequence). The CDR3 runs to 15 residues. Here the CDR3 DNA reads TGTGCCAGCAGTTACAGACAGGAGTCGAGAGCTGGCTACACCTTC. The encoded protein is CASSYRQESRAGYTF.

The CDR3 sequence is CASSQVRGELFF. The DNA of the CDR3 is TGCGCCAGCAGCCAAGTTAGAGGGGAGCTGTTTTTT. The chain is built from TRBV5-1 and TRBJ2-2; D uncertain. Germline V gives CDR1 SGHRS, CDR2 YFSETQ. V lost 4 bases and J lost 8, with 9 bases in between. This CDR3 region has 12 residues.

The V and J genes are TRBV7-2 and TRBJ2-3; TRBD2 agrees at 8 bases. The CDR3 consists of 18 residues. From germline, CDR1 is SGHTA and CDR2 FQGNSA. Losses at the gene ends were 2 bases for V and 1 base for J; bases not matched to a gene: 11. In DNA form, the CDR3 reads TGTGCCAGCAGCTTATCCAGCAACCTCGGGGGGGGCACAGATACGCAGTATTTT. Protein product: CASSLSSNLGGGTDTQYF.

This clone was counted between two and nine times. This chain uses TRBV13 with TRBJ2-1, with 14 bases lining up with TRBD2. The CDR3 covers 17 residues. After removal of 4 bases from V and 8 bases from J, the junction contained 10 bases not matched to a gene. Germline CDR1 and CDR2: PRHDT and FYEKMQ (reference sequence). For the CDR3, the DNA is TGTGCCAGCAGCTCCGGACTAGCGGGGGGAACCGTGGATGAGCAGTTCTTC. The encoded protein is CASSSGLAGGTVDEQFF.

There are a few counts of this clone. The chain recombines TRBV9 with TRBJ2-2; D is undetermined. Germline V gene sequence: CDR1 SGDLS, CDR2 YYNGEE. V was clipped by 0 bases and J by 3 bases, with 6 bases between them. The CDR3 spans 14 residues. The CDR3 DNA is TGTGCCAGCAGCGTAGCGCAGTACACCGGGGAGCTGTTTTTT. The encoded protein is CASSVAQYTGELFF.

In its sample, this clone was seen a few times. The J gene is TRBJ1-2, the V gene TRBV30; perhaps TRBD1 as D (5 bases). The V end lost 3 bases, the J end lost 3 bases, and 8 bases lay between the germline ends. The CDR3 length is 12 residues. The V gene's germline CDR1 is GTSNPN and CDR2 SVGIG (reference sequence). The CDR3 nucleotides read TGTGCCTGGAGAAGACAGTACTATGGCTACACCTTC. It codes for CAWRRQYYGYTF.

This clone was detected a few times. V gene TRBV19 combines with J gene TRBJ2-7; D possibly corresponds to TRBD2 (5 bases). Germline V CDR1 and CDR2: LNHDA, SQIVND (reference sequence). The CDR3 consists of 13 residues. V dropped 7 bases and J dropped 6 bases, with 16 bases sitting between them. CDR3 nucleotide sequence: TGTGCCAGTACCGACTACGGCGGTCGCGAGCAGTACTTC. Translation: CASTDYGGREQYF.

This rearrangement joins TRBV18 to TRBJ1-4, with D uncertain. This CDR3 comprises 18 residues. Deletions cut 5 bases from V and 4 bases from J, with 23 bases between. The germline CDR1 and CDR2 sequences are KGHSH and LQKENI. The CDR3 DNA is TGTGCCAGCTCAACCATGGTAGCCGGACTGGGGATTAATGAAAAACTGTTTTTT. It is translated as CASSTMVAGLGINEKLFF.

This clone was seen a few times. The chain is built from TRBV9 and TRBJ2-3; 12 bases are shared with TRBD2. The V segment lost 3 bases and the J segment 4 bases; nucleotides outside the gene matches: 3. Per the germline V gene, CDR1 is SGDLS and CDR2 is YYNGEE. This CDR3 comprises 15 residues. The CDR3 nucleotides are TGTGCCAGCAGCGAAACTAGCGGGAGGCCAGATACGCAGTATTTT. Residues: CASSETSGRPDTQYF.

The CDR3 DNA reads TGCGCCAGCAGCGCCGGGACAGAACTAAGTGAAAAACTGTTTTTT. Protein product: CASSAGTELSEKLFF. The chain is built from TRBV5-1 and TRBJ1-4; the match to TRBD1 covers 7 bases. The CDR3 length is 15 residues. Trimming removed 4 bases from V and 7 bases from J; junction bases left unmatched: 10. Looked up from germline, CDR1 is SGHRS and CDR2 is YFSETQ. Looking up the rest from reference TRBV5-1 and TRBJ1-4 gives the full variable domain: KAGVTQTPRYLIKTRGQQVTLSCSPISGHRSVSWYQQTPGQGLQFLFEYFSETQRNKGNFPGRFSGRQFSNSRSEMNVSTLELGDSALYLCASSAGTELSEKLFFGSGTQLSVL.